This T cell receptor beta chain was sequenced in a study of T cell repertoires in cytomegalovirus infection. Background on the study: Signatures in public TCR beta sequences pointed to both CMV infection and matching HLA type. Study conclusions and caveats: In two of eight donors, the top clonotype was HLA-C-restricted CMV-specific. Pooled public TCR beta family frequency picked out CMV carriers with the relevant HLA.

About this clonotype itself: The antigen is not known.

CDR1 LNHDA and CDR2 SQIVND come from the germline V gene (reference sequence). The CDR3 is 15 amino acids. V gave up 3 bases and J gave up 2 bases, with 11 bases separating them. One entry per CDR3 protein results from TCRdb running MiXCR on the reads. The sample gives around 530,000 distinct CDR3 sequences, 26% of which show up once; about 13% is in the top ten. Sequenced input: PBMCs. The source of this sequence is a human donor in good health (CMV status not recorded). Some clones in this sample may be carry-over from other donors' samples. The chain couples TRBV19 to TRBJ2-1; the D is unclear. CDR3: CASSILAAAYNEQFF. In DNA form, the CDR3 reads TGTGCCAGTAGTATTCTCGCAGCTGCCTACAATGAGCAGTTCTTC.